Below are 10 T cell receptor beta chains sequenced from a single sample in a study of human T cells and chemical hapten exposure. Each CDR3 protein gets one entry after TCRdb re-called the RACE reads with MiXCR. The sample holds around 120,000 distinct CDR3 sequences, about 13% seen once. Described time point: pre-sensitization, week 0. Treatment of the sample: therapeutic diphenylcyclopropenone sensitization with weekly scalp DPC. The material sequenced was whole blood, taken in connection with sensitization to the hapten diphenylcyclopropenone (DPC). These receptors came from a woman aged 18-29 years with alopecia areata. Some clones in this sample may be carry-over from other donors' samples.

The V gene is TRBV29-1, the J gene TRBJ2-3; D may be TRBD1 or TRBD2 (6 bases each). This CDR3 has 15 amino acids. Germline CDR1 and CDR2: SQVTM and ANQGSEA. V was pared by 7 bases and J by 4 bases, with 21 bases between. The DNA for the CDR3 is TGCAGCGGAGGGGGGCGAGGGTCCGGGGCAGATACGCAGTATTTT. Encoded protein: CSGGGRGSGADTQYF.

This rearrangement joins TRBV24-1 to TRBJ2-1; weak D call: TRBD1 (6 bases). The length of the CDR3 is 12 residues. Germline lookup yields CDR1 KGHDR and CDR2 SFDVKD. The V end lost 11 bases, the J end lost 10 bases, and 17 bases lay between the germline ends. CDR3 loop: CANETGNWEQFF. The CDR3 nucleotides read TGTGCCAATGAAACAGGGAATTGGGAGCAGTTCTTC.

The gene calls are TRBV6-2 or TRBV6-3 and TRBJ2-7; tentative D call: TRBD2 (6 bases). This CDR3 is built from 13 residues. The V gene's germline CDR1 is MNHEY and CDR2 SVGEGT. Between the trimmed V and J ends, which lost 5 bases and 5 bases, there was a span of 13 bases. The CDR3 reads CASSNPEGNEQYF. Written as DNA, the CDR3 is TGTGCCAGCAGTAACCCGGAGGGCAACGAGCAGTACTTC.

The V and J genes are TRBV27 and TRBJ2-7; D could derive from TRBD1 or TRBD2 (5 bases each). CDR1 is MNHEY, CDR2 SMNVEV, per germline (reference sequence). This CDR3 is 14 amino acids long. V was pared by 5 bases and J by 3 bases, with 14 bases between. The CDR3 coding sequence is TGTGCCAGCAGTCCGAGGGGCTCGGGCTACGAGCAGTACTTC. It encodes CASSPRGSGYEQYF.

The table lists this clonotype with many counts. The rearrangement links TRBV6-2 or TRBV6-3 to TRBJ1-1; D is unresolved. The germline V gene has CDR1 MNHEY and CDR2 SVGEGT. The CDR3 spans 9 residues. Trimming stripped 5 bases from V and 6 bases from J, with 1 base between. The DNA for the CDR3 is TGTGCCAGCAGTCCTGAAGCTTTCTTT. Its protein is CASSPEAFF.

In its sample, this clonotype was seen a few times. The J gene is TRBJ1-5, the V gene TRBV29-1; perhaps TRBD1 as D (6 bases). CDR3 size: 15 residues. Germline V lookup: CDR1 SQVTM, CDR2 ANQGSEA. V lost 1 base to trimming and J lost 0 bases, with 10 bases between them. The DNA of the CDR3 is TGCAGCGTTGAAGGGCAGGGGTCTAGCAATCAGCCCCAGCATTTT. Its translation is CSVEGQGSSNQPQHF.

This clonotype was found many times. The rearrangement links TRBV6-2 or TRBV6-3 to TRBJ2-6; D perhaps matches TRBD1 (5 bases). Trimming cost V 4 bases and J 0 bases, with 10 bases left between them. The CDR3 is 16 amino acids. The germline CDR1 and CDR2 sequences are MNHEY and SVGEGT. The CDR3 sequence is CASSSQGGSGANVLTF. Written as DNA, the CDR3 is TGTGCCAGCAGTTCGCAGGGTGGCTCTGGGGCCAACGTCCTGACTTTC.

This clonotype was seen repeatedly, ten times or more. The V and J genes are TRBV6-2 or TRBV6-3 and TRBJ2-1; a possible D gene is TRBD1 (5 bases). The germline V and J ends were trimmed by 2 bases and 4 bases, with 9 bases remaining between them. The CDR3 spans 14 residues. CDR1 is MNHEY and CDR2 is SVGEGT in the germline V gene. The CDR3 DNA reads TGTGCCAGCAGTTACGGACAAGGATACAATGAGCAGTTCTTC. Translated: CASSYGQGYNEQFF.

The chain is built from TRBV4-2 and TRBJ1-4; possibly TRBD1 for D (5 bases). Germline CDR1 LGHNA, CDR2 YNFKEQ. Between the trimmed V and J ends, which lost 0 bases and 5 bases, there was a span of 13 bases. The CDR3 totals 16 residues. The CDR3 DNA reads TGTGCCAGCAGCCAAGAAAGCCGGGGCTCGAATGAAAAACTGTTTTTT. This codes for CASSQESRGSNEKLFF.

This clonotype was counted between two and nine times. This rearrangement joins TRBV6-2 or TRBV6-3 to TRBJ2-7; 7 positions match TRBD2. Germline-derived CDR1 and CDR2 are MNHEY and SVGEGT. V lost 5 bases, J lost 2 bases, and 9 bases stayed unmatched. The CDR3 covers 15 residues. The chain's CDR3 is CASSGPAGGAYEQYF. CDR3 bases: TGTGCCAGCAGTGGACCCGCTGGGGGGGCCTACGAGCAGTACTTC.